This record covers a single TCR beta chain. The target antigen is unknown. The sample originates from a study of T cell responses to AZD1222 COVID-19 vaccine. In the study overall: Pooling of second doses given at about 4 or about 12 weeks was done.

Germline CDR1 is LGHNA and CDR2 is YSLEER. The CDR3 consists of 18 residues. Trimming removed 0 bases from V and 0 bases from J; junction bases left unmatched: 5. Study outcomes and limitations: Vaccination with two AZD1222 doses was followed by a rise in Spike-specific TCR breadth and depth. CD4 TCRs covered the whole spike, strongest at regions 160-218 and 743-854. Most donors were white British, females outnumbered males, and clonal diversity was possibly underestimated.

TCRdb keeps only in-frame clones here, not all; method: immunoSEQ multiplex PCR. Here the sample spans about 62,000 clones, 76% being singletons. This specimen consisted of peripheral blood, obtained on day 0 of AZD1222 vaccination. The receptor comes from an adult in good health. The chain recombines TRBV4-3 with TRBJ2-6; 7 bases are a match to TRBD1. Here the CDR3 reads CASSQEPGTVSGANVLTF. As DNA, the CDR3 is TGCGCCAGCAGCCAAGAGCCCGGGACAGTCTCTGGGGCCAACGTCCTGACTTTC.